One and the same sample provided the 21 T cell receptor beta chains below, sequenced in a study of T cell responses to AZD1222 COVID-19 vaccine. Assay: immunoSEQ multiplex PCR; the TCRdb copy retains only in-frame clones and omits some. Counted here are over 85,000 clones, approximately 94% occurring once; the ten biggest clones make up roughly 13%. This specimen consisted of peripheral blood, obtained on day 0 of AZD1222 vaccination. The receptors stem from an adult in good health.

The chain links TRBV4-1 to TRBJ2-7, with 9 nucleotides matching TRBD1. From germline, CDR1 is MGHRA and CDR2 YSYEKL. With V trimmed by 1 base and J by 2 bases, 9 bases remained unmatched. The CDR3 has 17 residues. The CDR3 reads CASSQASGTGLTYEQYF. In DNA form, the CDR3 reads TGCGCCAGCAGCCAAGCCTCCGGGACAGGGTTAACCTACGAGCAGTACTTC.

The V and J genes are TRBV7-4 and TRBJ1-1, with unresolved D. The CDR3 has 14 residues. The V end was cut by 1 base, the J end by 7 bases, with 13 bases between. Looked up from germline, CDR1 is SGHVT and CDR2 is SQSDAQ. The CDR3 region is CASSLEDRGSEAFF. Here the CDR3 DNA reads TGTGCCAGCAGCTTAGAGGACCGAGGTAGTGAAGCTTTCTTT.

A single count supports this clone. The CDR3 DNA follows: TGTGCCACCAGCAGAGATAGGGGCCCTTACAATGAGCAGTTCTTC. Residues: CATSRDRGPYNEQFF. V usage is TRBV15 and J usage is TRBJ2-1; a possible D gene is TRBD1 (5 bases). Germline V gives CDR1 LNHNV, CDR2 YYDKDF (reference sequence). The CDR3 is 15 amino acids. Trimming cost V 0 bases and J 4 bases, with 10 bases left between them.

In DNA form, the CDR3 reads TGTGCCAGCAGCAGACAGGGGAGCACCGGGGAGCTGTTTTTT. Its translation is CASSRQGSTGELFF. J is TRBJ2-2 and V is TRBV7-9; TRBD1 matches at 8 bases. With 5 bases clipped from V and 4 bases from J, the junction kept 3 bases outside the gene matches. Germline CDR1 and CDR2: SEHNR and FQNEAQ (reference sequence). The CDR3 extends over 14 amino acids.

The chain carries TRBV12-3 or TRBV12-4 and TRBJ1-5; D uncertain. Trimming left V 5 bases short and J 5 bases short, with 10 bases between. The CDR3 contains 13 residues. This CDR3 reads CASSPVGDQPQHF. As DNA, the CDR3 is TGTGCCAGCAGTCCCGTTGGAGATCAGCCCCAGCATTTT.

This clone is a singleton in its sample. The chain recombines TRBV4-2 with TRBJ2-4; D is possibly TRBD2 (6 bases). CDR1 is LGHNA, CDR2 YNFKEQ, per germline. The CDR3 length is 14 residues. Trimming removed 4 bases from V and 6 bases from J, with 13 bases in between. The CDR3 bases are TGTGCCAGCAGCCCCCTGCGGGATCCAAACATTCAGTACTTC. It specifies CASSPLRDPNIQYF.

V and J are TRBV7-2 and TRBJ2-1; 8 bases align to TRBD2. The ends lost 6 bases at V and 7 bases at J; junction bases unmatched: 11. This CDR3 is 15 amino acids long. CDR1 SGHTA and CDR2 FQGNSA come from the germline V gene. The CDR3 loop reads CASSTEAGRVNEQFF. CDR3 nucleotides: TGTGCCAGCAGTACCGAGGCCGGGAGGGTTAATGAGCAGTTCTTC.

This chain links TRBV6-1 with TRBJ2-1; D gene uncertain. The V gene lost 3 bases and the J gene lost 9 bases, with 12 bases spanning the gap. CDR3 length: 13 amino acids. CDR1 is MNHNS, CDR2 SASEGT, per germline. CDR3 loop: CASSDMGLGEQFF. The CDR3 DNA reads TGTGCCAGCAGTGACATGGGATTGGGTGAGCAGTTCTTC.

The chain uses TRBV29-1 and TRBJ1-1; D unresolved. CDR3 length: 12 amino acids. CDR1 and CDR2 (germline): SQVTM, ANQGSEA. The V end was cut by 7 bases, the J end by 1 base, with 10 bases between. CDR3 sequence reads: CSGRRANTEAFF. The CDR3 nucleotides are TGCAGCGGTCGACGAGCGAACACTGAAGCTTTCTTT. The full variable domain, with the rest looked up from reference TRBV29-1 and TRBJ1-1, is SAVISQKPSRDICQRGTSLTIQCQVDSQVTMMFWYRQQPGQSLTLIATANQGSEATYESGFVIDKFPISRPNLTFSTLTVSNMSPEDSSIYLCSGRRANTEAFFGQGTRLTVV.

The V call is TRBV5-1, the J call TRBJ2-1, with 7 nucleotides matching TRBD2. The CDR3 is 14 amino acids. V trimming: 4 bases; J trimming: 7 bases; junction bases outside the gene matches: 8. CDR1 and CDR2 (germline): SGHRS, YFSETQ. This CDR3 reads CASSQTTAGNEQFF. The CDR3 nucleotides read TGCGCCAGCAGCCAAACGACAGCGGGGAATGAGCAGTTCTTC.

The chain couples TRBV30 to TRBJ2-1; a weak D match, TRBD2 (6 bases). The CDR3 sequence is 15 residues long. Germline V gene data show CDR1 as GTSNPN and CDR2 as SVGIG (reference sequence). Trimming shortened V by 0 bases and J by 0 bases, and 9 bases separated the two germline ends. The CDR3 DNA reads TGTGCCTGGAGTGTACTCGGGAGCTCCTACAATGAGCAGTTCTTC. It specifies CAWSVLGSSYNEQFF.

The chain joins TRBV2 to TRBJ2-1; 8 nucleotides align to TRBD2. The junction had 4 bases not matched to a gene; V was cut back by 3 bases and J by 3 bases. The CDR3 runs to 15 residues. Germline V gene sequence: CDR1 SNHLY, CDR2 FYNNEI. The CDR3 spells CASSDTGGVYNEQFF. The CDR3, as DNA: TGTGCCAGCAGTGACACGGGAGGGGTCTACAATGAGCAGTTCTTC.

Here the CDR3 DNA reads TGTGCCAGCAGTTACTCGTTGAGGAGCTCCTACAATGAGCAGTTCTTC. Amino acids: CASSYSLRSSYNEQFF. The chain carries TRBV6-6 and TRBJ2-1; D is ambiguous. Between the trimmed V and J ends, which lost 0 bases and 0 bases, there was a span of 9 bases. Germline V lookup: CDR1 MNHNY, CDR2 SVGAGI (reference sequence). The CDR3 totals 16 residues.

This clone was counted a single time. The CDR3 here is CASSRGGQGGNQPQHF. CDR3 DNA: TGTGCCAGCAGTAGGGGGGGCCAGGGAGGCAATCAGCCCCAGCATTTT. The chain employs TRBV27 and TRBJ1-5, with TRBD1 as a possible D gene (6 bases). The V end lost 5 bases, the J end lost 2 bases, and 16 bases lay between the germline ends. CDR1 is MNHEY, CDR2 SMNVEV, per germline (reference sequence). CDR3 length equals 16 residues.

This clone was picked up a small number of times. The chain combines TRBV18 with TRBJ1-5; D uncertain. The CDR3 covers 17 residues. Germline CDR1 is KGHSH and CDR2 is LQKENI. Trimming took off 3 bases at V and 0 bases at J, with 15 bases between the two ends. The CDR3 DNA sequence: TGTGCCAGCTCACCTAGACCTACCCCCCATAGCAATCAGCCCCAGCATTTT. This sequence encodes CASSPRPTPHSNQPQHF.

About this clone itself: An end of the junction does not agree with germline; a read error may underlie this. The genes are TRBV7-7 and TRBJ2-2; D unclear. The CDR3 sequence is 15 residues long. The V gene's germline CDR1 is SSHAT and CDR2 FNYEAQ (reference sequence). The CDR3 loop is CASSPSAGAPGELFF. The CDR3 DNA reads TGTGCTAGCAGCCCCTCGGCCGGCGCCCCCGGGGAGCTGTTTTTT. Full variable domain (missing parts from reference TRBV7-7 and TRBJ2-2): GAGVSQSPRYKVTKRGQDVTLRCDPISSHATLYWYQQALGQGPEFLTYFNYEAQPDKSGLPSDRFSAERPEGSISTLTIQRTEQRDSAMYRCASSPSAGAPGELFFGEGSRLTVL.

The gene calls are TRBV30 and TRBJ1-4, with D maybe TRBD1 (5 bases). The CDR3 runs to 13 residues. Germline-derived CDR1 and CDR2 are GTSNPN and SVGIG (reference sequence). Trimming stripped 1 base from V and 7 bases from J, with 10 bases between. Here the CDR3 reads CAWSGQGGEKLFF. CDR3 nucleotides: TGTGCCTGGAGTGGGCAGGGAGGTGAAAAACTGTTTTTT.

The chain is built from TRBV10-3 and TRBJ2-3; 13 positions agree with TRBD2. V trimming: 2 bases; J trimming: 1 base; junction bases outside the gene matches: 0. The CDR3 loop spans 16 amino acids. Germline V gene sequence: CDR1 ENHRY, CDR2 SYGVKD. The CDR3 coding sequence is TGTGCCATCAGTGAGGGACTAGCGGGAGGCACAGATACGCAGTATTTT. This sequence encodes CAISEGLAGGTDTQYF.

This clone was counted once. The chain employs TRBV29-1 and TRBJ2-1; 13 bases line up with TRBD2. Germline loops: CDR1 SQVTM, CDR2 ANQGSEA. V gave up 6 bases and J gave up 7 bases; unmatched junction bases: 9. The CDR3 has 15 amino acids. The CDR3 loop is CSVWTSGGAKNEQFF. As DNA, the CDR3 is TGCAGCGTATGGACTAGCGGGGGTGCGAAGAATGAGCAGTTCTTC.

The V and J genes are TRBV7-8 and TRBJ2-5, with 8 bases that match TRBD2. Germline V gene lookup returns CDR1 SGHVS and CDR2 FQNEAQ. Germline trimming cut 5 bases from V and 2 bases from J; bases unmatched to any gene: 7. The CDR3 spans 15 residues. The CDR3 nucleotides read TGTGCCAGCAGCACCACCGGGACTAGGCAAGAGACCCAGTACTTC. Its translation: CASSTTGTRQETQYF. Looking up the rest from reference TRBV7-8 and TRBJ2-5 gives the full variable domain: GAGVSQSPRYKVAKRGQDVALRCDPISGHVSLFWYQQALGQGPEFLTYFQNEAQLDKSGLPSDRFFAERPEGSVSTLKIQRTQQEDSAVYLCASSTTGTRQETQYFGPGTRLLVL.

V usage is TRBV2 and J usage is TRBJ1-5; 7 nucleotides match TRBD1. Germline loops: CDR1 SNHLY, CDR2 FYNNEI. J lost 13 bases, V lost 5 bases, and 8 bases had no gene match. CDR3 length: 12 amino acids. CDR3 coding DNA: TGTGCCAGCAGTAAAACAGGGGACTATCAGCATTTT. Its translation is CASSKTGDYQHF.